These 22 T cell receptor beta chains were sequenced from one sample in a study of tumor-infiltrating lymphocytes in primary liver carcinoma. Investigators took RNA and DNA out together from approximately 22-30 mg of unsorted bulk tissue. Total RNA amounting to 450 to 550 ng was the source from which TCR beta cDNA was made with a constant-region primer. Generation of the TCR beta libraries relied on three nested multiplex PCR rounds using slightly modified ARM-PCR. For about 11 cycles apiece, the opening two PCR rounds ran with TRBV1-TRBV30 forward primers and a C-beta reverse primer. A single record per CDR3 protein comes from TCRdb applying MiXCR to the multiplex PCR reads. The sample consists of 99,000 or so distinct CDR3 sequences, about three quarters of them appearing once. Material for sequencing was liver tumor tissue from sampling region 5. The subset here: tumor region T5, tumor centre. These receptor sequences come from an older woman with primary liver carcinoma and hepatitis B virus infection.

In its sample, this clonotype was seen many times. The CDR3 loop is CSVHQTGWYNEQFF. The CDR3 DNA reads TGCAGCGTTCATCAGACCGGGTGGTACAATGAGCAGTTCTTC. This chain connects TRBV29-1 to TRBJ2-1; no clear D. Germline V gene data show CDR1 as SQVTM and CDR2 as ANQGSEA. The CDR3 is 14 residues long. Deletions cut 5 bases from V and 4 bases from J, with 15 bases between.

Concerning this clonotype itself: The junction differs from germline at one of its ends, possibly a read error. The DNA of the CDR3 is TGTGCCAACAGCCAGGGACAGGGAGGCTACGAGCAGTACTTC. It yields the protein CANSQGQGGYEQYF. The rearrangement links TRBV4-2 to TRBJ2-7, with 9 bases identical to TRBD1. Germline-derived CDR1 and CDR2 are LGHNA and YNFKEQ. This CDR3 is built from 14 residues.

Worth noting for this clonotype: Since a much larger clone is just one base distant, this may be a read error. This chain links TRBV12-3 or TRBV12-4 with TRBJ2-3; 8 bases map to TRBD2. The CDR3 has 15 amino acids. The CDR3 reads CASSLTGTSADMQYF. The CDR3 nucleotides read TGTGCCAGCAGTTTAACCGGGACTAGTGCAGATATGCAGTATTTT.

The V and J genes are TRBV28 and TRBJ1-2; D remains unclear. The CDR3 has 15 amino acids. Germline values: CDR1 MDHEN, CDR2 SYDVKM. Trimming took 10 bases from V and 0 from J, leaving 18 bases between them. In DNA form, the CDR3 reads TGTGCCATACGATCGGGGATAACAACTAACTATGGCTACACCTTC. Translated: CAIRSGITTNYGYTF.

This chain joins TRBV29-1 and TRBJ2-5; 8 bases agree with TRBD1. Germline V lookup: CDR1 SQVTM, CDR2 ANQGSEA. The CDR3 consists of 13 residues. CDR3 sequence reads: CSIEAGGAGTQYF. The DNA of the CDR3 is TGCAGTATTGAGGCAGGGGGCGCGGGGACCCAGTACTTC.

The V and J genes are TRBV5-1 and TRBJ1-1; D uncertain. The CDR3 runs to 13 residues. The germline V gene encodes CDR1 SGHRS and CDR2 YFSETQ. CDR3 protein: CVNSLGAATEAFF. In nucleotides, the CDR3 is TGCGTCAACAGCTTGGGTGCAGCCACCGAAGCTTTCTTT.

For this clonotype: One end of the junction does not line up with germline, which may come from a read error. J is TRBJ1-1 and V is TRBV11-2; D ambiguous. The V gene's germline CDR1 is SGHAT and CDR2 FQNNGV. CDR3 length: 13 residues. CDR3 coding DNA: TGTGCCAGTACCTCACCCCCAAGTACTGAGGCTTTCTTT. It is translated as CASTSPPSTEAFF. The full variable domain, in which reference TRBV11-2 and TRBJ1-1 provide the parts outside the CDR3, is EAGVAQSPRYKIIEKRQSVAFWCNPISGHATLYWYQQILGQGPKLLIQFQNNGVVDDSQLPKDRFSAERLKGVDSTLKIQPAKLEDSAVYLCASTSPPSTEAFFGQGTRLTVV.

The rearrangement links TRBV28 to TRBJ2-1; no clear D gene. Per germline, CDR1 MDHEN and CDR2 SYDVKM. V lost 7 bases and J 2 bases, leaving 15 bases between the germline ends. CDR3 length: 15 amino acids. CDR3 region: CASTLDVMAYNEQFF. CDR3 sequence (DNA): TGTGCCAGCACCCTTGATGTGATGGCCTACAATGAGCAGTTCTTC.

This clonotype has more than one count but fewer than ten. Lacking the conserved final phenylalanine or tryptophan, this CDR3 likely reflects a read error. The genes are TRBV4-1 and TRBJ1-6; D is ambiguous. Deletions cut 1 base from V and 6 bases from J, with 16 bases between. Looked up from germline, CDR1 is MGHRA and CDR2 is YSYEKL. This CDR3 has 17 residues. CDR3 sequence reads: CASSQVSGGLSNSPLHL. The CDR3 region has the DNA TGCGCCAGCAGCCAAGTTAGTGGCGGGCTTTCTAATTCACCCCTCCACCTT.

As concerns this clonotype: One end of the junction is discordant with germline, which a read error may explain. The genes are TRBV6-1 and TRBJ1-1, with D unresolved. CDR1 MNHNS and CDR2 SASEGT come from the germline V gene. The CDR3 extends over 12 amino acids. The CDR3 nucleotides read TGTGCCAGCAGTGAACCCCCCGGATGGGCTGTCTTT. Its translation is CASSEPPGWAVF.

On this clonotype itself: A much larger clone differs from this one at a single base, so this may be a read error. This chain links TRBV28 with TRBJ1-5, with D perhaps TRBD1 (5 bases). The CDR3 length is 13 residues. CDR1 is MDHEN and CDR2 is SYDVKM in the germline V gene. CDR3 nucleotide sequence: TGTACCAGCAGAAGAGACAGAAATCAGCCCCAGCATTTT. It yields the protein CTSRRDRNQPQHF.

On this clonotype: No conserved phenylalanine or tryptophan is present at the end of the CDR3, so a read error is the likely explanation. The DNA is left out, because the CDR3 cannot be placed on it with certainty; the CDR3 is given as TCRdb lists it. The chain combines TRBV4-2 with TRBJ2-5; the table's D call, TRBD1, has no DNA check behind it. The germline gives CDR1 LGHNA, CDR2 YNFKEQ. The length of the CDR3 is 14 amino acids, counting both ends. CDR3 in amino acids: CASSQVGQKGTQYL.

The rearrangement links TRBV11-2 to TRBJ2-1, with 14 nucleotides matching TRBD2. V shed 5 bases and J 8 bases; nucleotides not matched to a gene: 11. CDR3 length equals 17 residues. Looked up from germline, CDR1 is SGHAT and CDR2 is FQNNGV. Written as DNA, the CDR3 is TGTGCCAGCAGCAAGAGACTAGCGGGAGGGCTAGGGGATGAGCAGTTCTTC. Amino acids: CASSKRLAGGLGDEQFF.

Concerning this clonotype itself: The junction differs from germline at one of its ends, possibly a read error. This sequence joins TRBV28 and TRBJ2-4; D may be TRBD2 (6 bases). Germline V gives CDR1 MDHEN, CDR2 SYDVKM. The CDR3 runs 15 residues. CDR3 coding DNA: TGTGCCAGCAGTCAGCAATTACTAGCCAAAAACATTCAGAACTTC. Its translation: CASSQQLLAKNIQNF.

As for this clonotype: This clone may be a read error of a much larger clone one base away. Lacking the conserved final phenylalanine or tryptophan, this CDR3 likely reflects a read error. The rearrangement joins TRBV14 to TRBJ2-5, with unresolved D. The germline CDR1 and CDR2 sequences are SGHDN and FVKESK. The V and J ends lost 2 bases and 5 bases respectively, with 9 bases between them. The CDR3 is 13 residues long. CDR3 loop: CASSQSKWETQYL. Here the CDR3 DNA reads TGTGCCAGCAGCCAATCCAAATGGGAGACCCAGTACTTA.

A note on this clonotype: A much larger clone lies one base from this, so it may be a read error. This chain joins TRBV30 and TRBJ2-3; 9 bases align to TRBD2. The CDR3 has 15 amino acids. Germline lookup yields CDR1 GTSNPN and CDR2 SVGIG (reference sequence). The ends lost 0 bases at V and 3 bases at J; junction bases unmatched: 4. This CDR3 reads CAWSVGLASTDTQYF. CDR3 coding DNA: TGTGCCTGGAGTGTAGGACTAGCGAGTACAGATACGCAGTATTTT.

In regard to this clonotype: A junction end diverges from the germline sequence, so it may reflect a read error. The chain employs TRBV11-2 and TRBJ2-1, with D possibly being TRBD2 (6 bases). The germline V gene encodes CDR1 SGHAT and CDR2 FQNNGV. The CDR3 is 18 residues long. CDR3 loop: CASSLGSSGRLQYNEQFF. Written as DNA, the CDR3 is TGTGCCAGTAGCTTAGGTAGTAGCGGTAGACTTCAATACAATGAGCAGTTCTTC.

This rearrangement joins TRBV6-5 to TRBJ2-7; 10 bases match TRBD1. This CDR3 has 17 amino acids. V lost 1 base, J lost 13 bases, and 19 bases stayed unmatched. Germline loops: CDR1 MNHEY, CDR2 SVGAGI. CDR3 nucleotides: TGTGCCAGCAGTTACTTTCCGCCGGGACAGGGGTATTACGATCACTACTTC. Protein sequence: CASSYFPPGQGYYDHYF.

This clonotype was observed many times. The chain carries TRBV12-3 or TRBV12-4 and TRBJ2-1; D is ambiguous. Deletions cut 6 bases from V and 3 bases from J, with 15 bases between. The CDR3 totals 15 residues. In nucleotides, the CDR3 is TGTGCCAGCAGCCCGCGTGGTGAGTTCTACAATGAGCAGTTCTTC. Protein: CASSPRGEFYNEQFF.

For this clonotype: The junction does not match germline at one end; this may be a read error. The genes are TRBV4-1 and TRBJ2-3, with D possibly TRBD2 on 5 matching bases. Germline assignment: CDR1 MGHRA and CDR2 YSYEKL. The CDR3 runs to 15 residues. The CDR3 loop is CASRSASRILDTQYF. The CDR3, as DNA: TGTGCCAGCAGGTCAGCTAGCAGGATTCTAGATACGCAGTATTTT.

This clonotype was picked up a small number of times. V usage is TRBV30 and J usage is TRBJ2-1; 13 bases align to TRBD2. This CDR3 spans 14 amino acids. After removal of 3 bases from V and 9 bases from J, the junction contained 5 bases not matched to a gene. Per the germline V gene, CDR1 is GTSNPN and CDR2 is SVGIG (reference sequence). Here the CDR3 DNA reads TGTGCCTGGAGCAGACTAGCGGGGGGAATTGAGCAGTTCTTC. It codes for CAWSRLAGGIEQFF. The full variable domain, in which reference TRBV30 and TRBJ2-1 provide the parts outside the CDR3, is SQTIHQWPATLVQPVGSPLSLECTVEGTSNPNLYWYRQAAGRGLQLLFYSVGIGQISSEVPQNLSASRPQDRQFILSSKKLLLSDSGFYLCAWSRLAGGIEQFFGPGTRLTVL.

A single count supports this clonotype. The rearrangement uses TRBV29-1 and TRBJ2-3; 9 bases align to TRBD2. This CDR3 has 14 residues. The junction had 8 bases not matched to a gene; V was cut back by 3 bases and J by 7 bases. Germline V gene lookup returns CDR1 SQVTM and CDR2 ANQGSEA. The chain's CDR3 is CSVDAGGFRNTQYF. In nucleotides, the CDR3 is TGCAGCGTTGATGCGGGAGGGTTCAGGAATACGCAGTATTTT.